The 27 T cell receptor beta chains below all came from one sample that was sequenced in a study of T cells in Graves' hyperthyroidism and ophthalmopathy (dated by TCRdb to the late 2010s). Libraries came from multiplex PCR. Sequencing was carried out with an Illumina HiSeq 2000. Amplification of TCR beta CDR3 regions was carried out from RNA transcripts. The first round of RT-PCR for the TCR CDR3 was performed with the HTBI primer set and the Qiagen OneStep RT-PCR kit. The public reads were reprocessed in TCRdb via fastp at Q25 and MiXCR, keeping in-frame beta chains. Each entry is one CDR3 protein sequence, shown with its most common DNA and genes. The sample profile shows 450,000 to 650,000 distinct CDR3 sequences; 15% to 20% of them were found once. The ten largest clonotypes hold under 20% of the sample. Material: blood. These receptors came from a woman under 30 with Graves' ophthalmopathy.

At least ten counts were recorded for this clonotype. The V and J genes are TRBV7-2 and TRBJ2-2; D is unclear. Trimming shortened V by 2 bases and J by 2 bases, and 6 bases separated the two germline ends. The length of the CDR3 is 14 residues. Germline CDR1 SGHTA, CDR2 FQGNSA. CDR3 in amino acids: CASSLSSNTGELFF. The DNA for the CDR3 is TGTGCCAGCAGCTTATCATCCAACACCGGGGAGCTGTTTTTT.

This clonotype was recorded a few times. CDR3 protein: CASSIRFFSNQPQHF. Written as DNA, the CDR3 is TGTGCCAGTAGTATCCGGTTTTTTAGCAATCAGCCCCAGCATTTT. The V and J genes are TRBV19 and TRBJ1-5; D remains ambiguous. Germline V gene data show CDR1 as LNHDA and CDR2 as SQIVND (reference sequence). CDR3 length equals 15 residues. The V end was cut by 3 bases, the J end by 0 bases, with 9 bases between.

This clonotype was counted ten times or more. The chain is built from TRBV2 and TRBJ2-1, with D perhaps TRBD2 (5 bases). CDR3 length: 16 amino acids. Germline loops: CDR1 SNHLY, CDR2 FYNNEI. Trimming took off 5 bases at V and 1 base at J, with 15 bases between the two ends. The CDR3 is CASSLRTLASYNEQFF. DNA for the CDR3: TGTGCCAGCAGTTTAAGGACTCTCGCATCCTACAATGAGCAGTTCTTC.

This clonotype was seen a few times. The chain combines TRBV6-1 with TRBJ2-6; D not resolved. The germline gives CDR1 MNHNS, CDR2 SASEGT. This CDR3 region has 12 residues. Deletions cut 4 bases from V and 6 bases from J, with 4 bases between. CDR3 region: CASSGQANVLTF. CDR3 bases: TGTGCCAGCAGTGGGCAGGCCAACGTCCTGACTTTC.

This clonotype was seen repeatedly, ten times or more. This sequence joins TRBV11-1 and TRBJ1-1, with D perhaps TRBD1 (5 bases). This CDR3 has 15 amino acids. CDR1 and CDR2 (germline): SGHAT, FQDESV (reference sequence). Between the trimmed V and J ends, which lost 4 bases and 0 bases, there was a span of 12 bases. The CDR3 spells CASSSQGSMNTEAFF. CDR3 DNA sequence: TGTGCCAGCAGCTCTCAGGGCTCCATGAACACTGAAGCTTTCTTT. Combining the CDR3 with reference TRBV11-1 and TRBJ1-1 gives the whole variable domain EAEVAQSPRYKITEKSQAVAFWCDPISGHATLYWYRQILGQGPELLVQFQDESVVDDSQLPKDRFSAERLKGVDSTLKIQPAELGDSAMYLCASSSQGSMNTEAFFGQGTRLTVV.

Ten or more counts support this clonotype. The chain uses TRBV20-1 and TRBJ1-2; TRBD1 matches 9 bases. This CDR3 region has 15 residues. The germline gives CDR1 DFQATT, CDR2 SNEGSKA (reference sequence). The ends lost 2 bases at V and 8 bases at J; junction bases unmatched: 12. Here the CDR3 DNA reads TGCAGTGCTAGATATGGGACAGGGACCCCGATCGGCTACACCTTC. Its translation: CSARYGTGTPIGYTF.

The chain links TRBV30 to TRBJ2-4; 9 bases are a match to TRBD1. Per germline, CDR1 GTSNPN and CDR2 SVGIG (reference sequence). The CDR3 is 14 residues long. The junction had 6 bases not matched to a gene; V was cut back by 3 bases and J by 6 bases. The CDR3 nucleotides read TGTGCCTGGAGGGGGACAGGGATATTAAACATTCAGTACTTC. This translates into CAWRGTGILNIQYF.

This clonotype was counted ten times or more. This chain joins TRBV5-4 and TRBJ2-5, with 9 bases matching TRBD1. Trimming cost V 4 bases and J 5 bases; bases outside gene matches: 6. Per the germline V gene, CDR1 is SGHNT and CDR2 is YYREEE (reference sequence). This CDR3 comprises 14 residues. CDR3 nucleotide sequence: TGTGCCAGCAGCGCAACAGGGGGCAGGGAGACCCAGTACTTC. Translation gives CASSATGGRETQYF.

There are many counts of this clonotype. The chain uses TRBV2 and TRBJ2-3, with TRBD1 as a possible D gene (5 bases). Trimming removed 4 bases at V and 2 bases at J, with 10 bases between. This CDR3 contains 14 residues. Germline V gives CDR1 SNHLY, CDR2 FYNNEI. Here the CDR3 reads CASSAQGATDTQYF. CDR3 DNA: TGTGCCAGCAGTGCTCAGGGTGCCACAGATACGCAGTATTTT.

This clonotype was counted between two and nine times. V is TRBV4-3 and J is TRBJ2-3, with D hard to call. From germline, CDR1 is LGHNA and CDR2 YSLEER. The CDR3 has 14 residues. Between the trimmed V and J ends, which lost 1 base and 4 bases, there was a span of 9 bases. CDR3 sequence: CASSQGIGPDTQYF. The DNA for the CDR3 is TGCGCCAGCAGCCAAGGTATAGGGCCAGATACGCAGTATTTT.

This clonotype was detected many times. The chain is built from TRBV2 and TRBJ1-4, with D perhaps matching TRBD1 (6 bases). This CDR3 has 15 amino acids. V was shortened by 6 bases and J by 1 base, with 12 bases between the two germline ends. Germline CDR1 reads SNHLY; CDR2 reads FYNNEI. The CDR3 region has the DNA TGTGCCAGCAGGATGGACAGCGGAACTAATGAAAAACTGTTTTTT. It yields the protein CASRMDSGTNEKLFF.

This clonotype was picked up many times. The V call is TRBV2, the J call TRBJ2-3; D is undetermined. The CDR3 spans 14 residues. CDR1 is SNHLY, CDR2 FYNNEI, per germline. Deletions cut 5 bases from V and 1 base from J, with 10 bases between. In DNA form, the CDR3 reads TGTGCCAGCAGTCTCGCCCCAGGCACAGATACGCAGTATTTT. This encodes CASSLAPGTDTQYF.

Ten or more counts support this clonotype. The V call is TRBV6-1, the J call TRBJ2-1, with D uncertain. V lost 6 bases and J 4 bases, leaving 10 bases between the germline ends. Germline CDR1 and CDR2: MNHNS and SASEGT. This CDR3 contains 13 residues. DNA for the CDR3: TGTGCCAGCAGGGTGACCGGATACAATGAGCAGTTCTTC. This translates into CASRVTGYNEQFF.

Many counts were recorded for this clonotype. This sequence joins TRBV3-1 and TRBJ1-5, with a weak D call TRBD1 (5 bases). The ends were cut back, 2 bases at V and 6 bases at J, with 5 bases in the middle. The CDR3 has 12 residues. CDR1 is LGHDT and CDR2 is YNNKEL in the germline V gene (reference sequence). The CDR3 DNA follows: TGTGCCAGCAGCCAACAGGGTCAGCCCCAGCATTTT. Translating it yields CASSQQGQPQHF.

This clonotype was observed many times. J is TRBJ1-1 and V is TRBV2; D not certain. The CDR3 is made up of 15 amino acids. The germline V gene has CDR1 SNHLY and CDR2 FYNNEI. V lost 4 bases to trimming and J lost 1 base, with 13 bases between them. CDR3 loop: CASSARLEANTEAFF. CDR3 in DNA: TGTGCCAGCAGTGCTCGGCTCGAGGCGAACACTGAAGCTTTCTTT.

As concerns this clonotype: One end of the junction varies from germline; a read error may be responsible. The chain has TRBV7-6 and TRBJ2-5; 9 bases are shared with TRBD2. The CDR3 loop spans 18 amino acids. Germline V gives CDR1 SGHVS, CDR2 FNYEAQ. For the CDR3, the DNA is TGTGCCAGCGGCTTCTTAGCGGGAGAGGATGGGGGGCAAGAGACCCAGTACTTC. This translates into CASGFLAGEDGGQETQYF.

This clonotype was picked up a small number of times. The chain couples TRBV28 to TRBJ1-1; D unclear. The V gene's germline CDR1 is MDHEN and CDR2 SYDVKM. V dropped 7 bases and J dropped 4 bases, with 10 bases sitting between them. This CDR3 is built from 12 residues. CDR3 bases: TGTGCCAGCACCTTTGGGGTCACTGAAGCTTTCTTT. Protein: CASTFGVTEAFF.

About this clonotype itself: This is likely a read error, given that the CDR3 carries no conserved phenylalanine or tryptophan at its end. The chain links TRBV6-2 or TRBV6-3 to TRBJ2-3; D not certain. The CDR3 is made up of 12 amino acids. Deletions cut 5 bases from V and 5 bases from J, with 8 bases between. Germline V gene sequence: CDR1 MNHEY, CDR2 SVGEGT. The CDR3 DNA reads as TGTGCCAGCAGTGCCGTGGGAGATACGCAGTATCTT. Protein: CASSAVGDTQYL.

This clonotype was observed many times. The gene calls are TRBV5-1 and TRBJ1-1; D is unclear. V was trimmed by 6 bases and J by 1 base, leaving 13 bases between them. Germline CDR1 is SGHRS and CDR2 is YFSETQ. CDR3 length: 14 amino acids. CDR3 region: CASNVQEPNTEAFF. The CDR3 DNA is TGCGCCAGCAATGTTCAGGAACCGAACACTGAAGCTTTCTTT.

This clonotype was picked up many times. This chain uses TRBV7-9 with TRBJ2-5; 10 bases align to TRBD1. The CDR3 contains 15 residues. V shed 7 bases and J 2 bases; nucleotides not matched to a gene: 7. Germline V gene lookup returns CDR1 SEHNR and CDR2 FQNEAQ (reference sequence). For the CDR3, the DNA is TGTGCCAGCATTATGACAGGGGGCTTTCAAGAGACCCAGTACTTC. Translation: CASIMTGGFQETQYF.

In its sample, this clonotype was seen many times. The chain uses TRBV10-2 and TRBJ2-5, with 8 nucleotides matching TRBD2. The CDR3 consists of 13 residues. Losses at the gene ends were 6 bases for V and 5 bases for J; bases not matched to a gene: 5. Germline CDR1 is WSHSY and CDR2 is SAAADI. The CDR3 sequence is CASSGGAAETQYF. In DNA, the CDR3 is TGCGCCAGCAGCGGGGGGGCCGCCGAGACCCAGTACTTC.

This clonotype was seen ten or more times. This chain links TRBV28 with TRBJ2-7, with D maybe TRBD1 (6 bases). Germline CDR1 and CDR2: MDHEN and SYDVKM. The CDR3 covers 14 residues. Trimming took 6 bases from V and 5 from J, leaving 17 bases between them. CDR3 bases: TGTGCCAGCAGCTTAACAGGGTACGGTAACGAGCAGTACTTC. This encodes CASSLTGYGNEQYF.

The chain combines TRBV19 with TRBJ2-2; D is unresolved. V was cut by 6 bases and J by 1 base, with 18 bases left in between. The CDR3 has 17 residues. In germline, CDR1 is LNHDA, CDR2 SQIVND (reference sequence). DNA of the CDR3: TGTGCCAGTAGCATACCGCGGTCCCGGATGAACACCGGGGAGCTGTTTTTT. It translates to CASSIPRSRMNTGELFF. The variable domain in full, with the rest retrieved from reference TRBV19 and TRBJ2-2, is DGGITQSPKYLFRKEGQNVTLSCEQNLNHDAMYWYRQDPGQGLRLIYYSQIVNDFQKGDIAEGYSVSREKKESFPLTVTSAQKNPTAFYLCASSIPRSRMNTGELFFGEGSRLTVL.

This clonotype was counted ten times or more. V and J are TRBV11-2 and TRBJ2-1; D not certain. Germline V gives CDR1 SGHAT, CDR2 FQNNGV. V lost 2 bases and J lost 5, with 13 bases in between. The CDR3 has 15 residues. In DNA, the CDR3 is TGTGCCAGCAGCTTAAGAGTGATGCAGAACAATGAGCAGTTCTTC. Protein product: CASSLRVMQNNEQFF.

This clonotype has more than one count but fewer than ten. The rearrangement joins TRBV7-8 to TRBJ1-5; 9 positions agree with TRBD1. CDR3 size: 15 residues. The V gene's germline CDR1 is SGHVS and CDR2 FQNEAQ. V was clipped by 5 bases and J by 3 bases; unmatched bases: 5. As DNA, the CDR3 is TGTGCCAGCAGCATGGGACAGGGCCCCAATCAGCCCCAGCATTTT. Residues: CASSMGQGPNQPQHF. Combining the CDR3 with reference TRBV7-8 and TRBJ1-5 gives the whole variable domain GAGVSQSPRYKVAKRGQDVALRCDPISGHVSLFWYQQALGQGPEFLTYFQNEAQLDKSGLPSDRFFAERPEGSVSTLKIQRTQQEDSAVYLCASSMGQGPNQPQHFGDGTRLSIL.

This rearrangement joins TRBV9 to TRBJ2-1; D remains ambiguous. V lost 0 bases to trimming and J lost 0 bases, with 4 bases between them. The CDR3 covers 14 residues. Looked up from germline, CDR1 is SGDLS and CDR2 is YYNGEE. The CDR3 loop reads CASSVGRSYNEQFF. The CDR3 DNA sequence: TGTGCCAGCAGCGTAGGGCGCTCCTACAATGAGCAGTTCTTC.

This clonotype was observed a few times. The chain combines TRBV27 with TRBJ2-1; D call uncertain. This CDR3 comprises 15 residues. The germline gives CDR1 MNHEY, CDR2 SMNVEV (reference sequence). Between the trimmed V and J ends, which lost 6 bases and 0 bases, there was a span of 12 bases. The CDR3 region is CASSLQISSYNEQFF. The CDR3 DNA follows: TGTGCCAGCAGCCTACAGATAAGCTCCTACAATGAGCAGTTCTTC.